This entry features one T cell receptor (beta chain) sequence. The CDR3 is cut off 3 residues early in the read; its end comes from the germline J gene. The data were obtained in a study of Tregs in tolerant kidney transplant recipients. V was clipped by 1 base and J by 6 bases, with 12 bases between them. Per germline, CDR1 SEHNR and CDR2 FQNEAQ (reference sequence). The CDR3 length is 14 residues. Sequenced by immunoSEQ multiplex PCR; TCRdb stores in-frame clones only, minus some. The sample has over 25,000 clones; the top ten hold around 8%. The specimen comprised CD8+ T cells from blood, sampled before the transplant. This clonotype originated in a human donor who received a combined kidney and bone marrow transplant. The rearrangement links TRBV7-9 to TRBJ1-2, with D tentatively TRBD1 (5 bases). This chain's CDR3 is CASSLGGVMDGYTF. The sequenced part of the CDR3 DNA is TGTGCCAGCAGCTTAGGAGGGGTAATGGATGGC.